Listed below are T cell receptor beta chains from one sample, sequenced in a study of shared clonotypes between healthy human individuals. Assay: immunoSEQ multiplex PCR; the TCRdb copy retains only in-frame clones and omits some. The table has about 2.1 million clones, 85% to 95% seen once. What was sequenced was naive CD8+ T cells from PBMCs. The receptors originated from a man between 18 and 29 years old in good health. Some clones in this sample may be carry-over from other donors' samples. Both conserved end residues are part of each CDR3. The D gene is left open where the match is weak. Not all rows give a size; the values are once, few, many and, for expanded clones, a class.

size: NA
J: TRBJ2-1
V: TRBV7-8
D: TRBD2
DNA: TGTGCCAGCAGCTTAGGTTTATTGGCGGGAGTGACCTACAATGAGCAGTTCTTC
CDR3: CASSLGLLAGVTYNEQFF

size: NA
J: TRBJ1-1
V: TRBV4-1
D: NA
DNA: TGCGCCAGCAGCCAAGTTCGGGCAGGGACTGAAGCTTTCTTT
CDR3: CASSQVRAGTEAFF

size: NA
J: TRBJ2-5
V: TRBV21-1
D: NA
DNA: TGTGCCAGCAGCAGCTTCAGGGACTCCCAGAGCAAGACCCAGTACTTC
CDR3: CASSSFRDSQSKTQYF

size: NA
J: TRBJ2-3
V: TRBV11-1
D: TRBD2
DNA: TGTGCCAGCAGCCCTCGAGATGATAGCGGGAGCACAGATACGCAGTATTTT
CDR3: CASSPRDDSGSTDTQYF

size: NA
J: TRBJ2-7
V: TRBV7-9
D: TRBD2
DNA: TGTGCCAGCAGCGACCGTGGACTAGCGGAGCCCTACGAGCAGTACTTC
CDR3: CASSDRGLAEPYEQYF

size: NA
J: TRBJ2-4
V: TRBV29-1
D: TRBD1
DNA: TGCAGCGTTATACAGGGGCCCAAAAACATTCAGTACTTC
CDR3: CSVIQGPKNIQYF

size: NA
J: TRBJ1-1
V: TRBV7-6
D: NA
DNA: TGTGCCAGCAGCTTAGCGGCAGGGACTGAAGCTTTCTTT
CDR3: CASSLAAGTEAFF

size: NA
J: TRBJ1-3
V: TRBV13
D: NA
DNA: TGTGCCAGCAGCGCCAGGGGTTCCGGAAACACCATATATTTT
CDR3: CASSARGSGNTIYF

size: NA
J: TRBJ2-7
V: TRBV5-1
D: TRBD2
DNA: TGCGCCAGCAGCTTGTATGGTGTCGGCGGGAGGGACCAACTCTACGAGCAGTACTTC
CDR3: CASSLYGVGGRDQLYEQYF

size: NA
J: TRBJ1-1
V: TRBV9
D: NA
DNA: TGTGCCAGCAGCCCCCAGGGGTCGAGGACTGAAGCTTTCTTT
CDR3: CASSPQGSRTEAFF

size: NA
J: TRBJ2-5
V: TRBV7-8
D: NA
DNA: TGTGCCAGCAGCTCGTGGACGGGGCAAGAGACCCAGTACTTC
CDR3: CASSSWTGQETQYF

size: NA
J: TRBJ1-5
V: TRBV27
D: NA
DNA: TGTGCCAGCAGGAGGGGCGGGAGCAATCAGCCCCAGCATTTT
CDR3: CASRRGGSNQPQHF

size: NA
J: TRBJ1-2
V: TRBV6-4
D: NA
DNA: TGTGCCAGCAAGAGGGGATCGGGCTACACCTTC
CDR3: CASKRGSGYTF

size: NA
J: TRBJ2-1
V: TRBV11-2
D: TRBD2
DNA: TGTGCCAGCAGCTCGCACCCCGGGACTAGCTACAATGAGCAGTTCTTC
CDR3: CASSSHPGTSYNEQFF

size: NA
J: TRBJ2-3
V: TRBV28
D: NA
DNA: TGTGCCAGCAGCCCGATCGCAAGCACAGATACGCAGTATTTT
CDR3: CASSPIASTDTQYF

size: NA
J: TRBJ2-1
V: TRBV6-5
D: TRBD2
DNA: TGTGCCAGCACTGGACTAGCGGGAGCGAACGAGCAGTTCTTC
CDR3: CASTGLAGANEQFF

size: NA
J: TRBJ2-1
V: TRBV11-2
D: TRBD1
DNA: TGTGCCAGCAGCTTAATGGGACAGGGGTACTACAATGAGCAGTTCTTC
CDR3: CASSLMGQGYYNEQFF

size: NA
J: TRBJ2-1
V: TRBV7-8
D: TRBD2
DNA: TGTGCCAGCAGCTTAGAGGCTAGCGGGAGCTATGAGCAGTTCTTC
CDR3: CASSLEASGSYEQFF

size: NA
J: TRBJ2-1
V: TRBV7-9
D: NA
DNA: TGTGCCAGCAGCGCCCTAGCCGACAATGAGCAGTTCTTC
CDR3: CASSALADNEQFF

size: NA
J: TRBJ2-1
V: TRBV19
D: NA
DNA: TGTGCCAGTATGGGAGTGGGCTCCTACAATGAGCAGTTCTTC
CDR3: CASMGVGSYNEQFF

size: once
J: TRBJ2-5
V: TRBV7-9
D: TRBD2
DNA: TGTGCCAGCAGCGGAGAGTTGGGACTAGCGGGCTTCCAAGAGACCCAGTACTTC
CDR3: CASSGELGLAGFQETQYF

size: NA
J: TRBJ2-7
V: TRBV4-3
D: TRBD2
DNA: TGCGCCAGCAGCACAGGACTAGCGGGACTCGAGCAGTACTTC
CDR3: CASSTGLAGLEQYF

size: NA
J: TRBJ2-7
V: TRBV5-4
D: TRBD2
DNA: TGTGCCAGCAGCTTGGCAGGGTTTAGCGGGAGGGTCGAGCAGTACTTC
CDR3: CASSLAGFSGRVEQYF

size: NA
J: TRBJ2-7
V: TRBV5-6
D: TRBD1
DNA: TGTGCCAGCAGCCTCCCGACAGGGGGCTTAGCCTACGAGCAGTACTTC
CDR3: CASSLPTGGLAYEQYF

size: NA
J: TRBJ2-3
V: TRBV5-3
D: TRBD2
DNA: TGTGCCAGAAGCCCCCGCCTAATAGGACCCCGGGAGGGAGATACGCAGTATTTT
CDR3: CARSPRLIGPREGDTQYF

size: NA
J: TRBJ2-1
V: TRBV19
D: TRBD2
DNA: TGTGCCAGTAGTATCTTTGGACGACTAGCGGGACAGTTGCAGTTCTTC
CDR3: CASSIFGRLAGQLQFF

size: NA
J: TRBJ2-1
V: TRBV10-3
D: NA
DNA: TGTGCCATCAGAGAGACAGGTTCCCCCTACAATGAGCAGTTCTTC
CDR3: CAIRETGSPYNEQFF

size: NA
J: TRBJ1-1
V: TRBV7-9
D: NA
DNA: TGTGCCAGCAGCCCCCGGGGGGAAGGGGTGAGCACTGAAGCTTTCTTT
CDR3: CASSPRGEGVSTEAFF

size: NA
J: TRBJ1-1
V: TRBV19
D: TRBD1
DNA: TGTGCCAGTAGTATAGATCCTGGCAGGGGGCCCGACACTGAAGCTTTCTTT
CDR3: CASSIDPGRGPDTEAFF

size: NA
J: TRBJ1-5
V: TRBV9
D: TRBD1
DNA: TGTGCCAGCAGCGAGACGGGGACAGGCAATCAGCCCCAGCATTTT
CDR3: CASSETGTGNQPQHF

size: NA
J: TRBJ2-7
V: TRBV5-4
D: NA
DNA: TGTGCCAGCAGCATAAGCGGAACCTACGAGCAGTACTTC
CDR3: CASSISGTYEQYF

size: once
J: TRBJ2-7
V: TRBV6-5
D: NA
DNA: TGTGCCAGCAGTTTTCGACGGGGATACGAGCAGTACTTC
CDR3: CASSFRRGYEQYF

size: few
J: TRBJ2-1
V: TRBV7-9
D: NA
DNA: TGTGCCAGCAGCGGGGCTGAGCAGTTCTTC
CDR3: CASSGAEQFF

size: once
J: TRBJ1-4
V: TRBV15
D: NA
DNA: TGTGCCACCAGCCCTGGGCCAGGTGCTAATGAAAAACTGTTTTTT
CDR3: CATSPGPGANEKLFF

size: NA
J: TRBJ2-5
V: TRBV9
D: TRBD2
DNA: TGTGCCAGCAGCCCAGCCAGCGGGAGGGGAGAGACCCAGTACTTC
CDR3: CASSPASGRGETQYF

size: NA
J: TRBJ2-1
V: TRBV13
D: TRBD1
DNA: TGTGCCAGCAGCCTTCCCGGGACAGGGTACGATGAGCAGTTCTTC
CDR3: CASSLPGTGYDEQFF

size: NA
J: TRBJ2-1
V: TRBV28
D: TRBD2
DNA: TGTGCCAGCAGTTGGACTAGCGGGGGTTCCACTGAGCAGTTCTTC
CDR3: CASSWTSGGSTEQFF

size: NA
J: TRBJ2-2
V: TRBV7-9
D: NA
DNA: TGTGCCAGCAGCTTAGGGCAGGGTCTTCTCTCCAACACCGGGGAGCTGTTTTTT
CDR3: CASSLGQGLLSNTGELFF

size: NA
J: TRBJ2-5
V: TRBV11-2
D: TRBD2
DNA: TGTGCCAGCGGGACTAGCGGAAAAGAGACCCAGTACTTC
CDR3: CASGTSGKETQYF

size: NA
J: TRBJ2-2
V: TRBV5-6
D: NA
DNA: TGTGCCAGCAGCTCCGGGACTAACACCGGGGAGCTGTTTTTT
CDR3: CASSSGTNTGELFF

size: NA
J: TRBJ2-1
V: TRBV7-9
D: NA
DNA: TGTGCCAGCAGCCCCGGACCAAGAAGGGATGAGCAGTTCTTC
CDR3: CASSPGPRRDEQFF

size: NA
J: TRBJ2-1
V: TRBV4-1
D: NA
DNA: TGCGCCAGCAGCCAAGATCCCTTGGCGCCTGAGCAGTTCTTC
CDR3: CASSQDPLAPEQFF

size: NA
J: TRBJ2-7
V: TRBV4-1
D: NA
DNA: TGCGCCAGCGCGTCGGGACCCAGGGTGGCCTACGAGCAGTACTTC
CDR3: CASASGPRVAYEQYF

size: NA
J: TRBJ2-7
V: TRBV27
D: NA
DNA: TGTGCCAGCAGTTTATTTTCTGGGTACGAGCAGTACTTC
CDR3: CASSLFSGYEQYF

size: NA
J: TRBJ2-1
V: TRBV4-1
D: TRBD2
DNA: TGCGCCAGCAGCCACCCCCAGAACCAGCGGGAGGCTAATGAGCAGTTCTTC
CDR3: CASSHPQNQREANEQFF

size: NA
J: TRBJ2-2
V: TRBV29-1
D: NA
DNA: TGCAGCGTTGAGTCCGGGTTTGGGACCGGGGAGCTGTTTTTT
CDR3: CSVESGFGTGELFF

size: NA
J: TRBJ1-1
V: TRBV7-9
D: TRBD1
DNA: TGTGCCACAGGACAGGTCACTGAAGCTTTCTTT
CDR3: CATGQVTEAFF

size: NA
J: TRBJ2-3
V: TRBV27
D: NA
DNA: TGTGCCAGCAGTTTATCGCGGCTCGACAGCACAGATACGCAGTATTTT
CDR3: CASSLSRLDSTDTQYF

size: NA
J: TRBJ2-7
V: TRBV27
D: TRBD2
DNA: TGTGCCAGCAGTACGGGACTACACTACGAGCAGTACTTC
CDR3: CASSTGLHYEQYF

size: NA
J: TRBJ2-7
V: TRBV28
D: TRBD1
DNA: TGTGCCAGCAGTTTTTGGGACAGACAGTACTTC
CDR3: CASSFWDRQYF

size: NA
J: TRBJ2-2
V: TRBV29-1
D: NA
DNA: TGCAGCGTTGTCGGGGGAAACACCGGGGAGCTGTTTTTT
CDR3: CSVVGGNTGELFF

size: NA
J: TRBJ1-1
V: TRBV5-5
D: TRBD1
DNA: TGTGCCAGCAGCTCCCGACAGGGGGCGTGGGTTCGAGCTGAAGCTTTCTTT
CDR3: CASSSRQGAWVRAEAFF